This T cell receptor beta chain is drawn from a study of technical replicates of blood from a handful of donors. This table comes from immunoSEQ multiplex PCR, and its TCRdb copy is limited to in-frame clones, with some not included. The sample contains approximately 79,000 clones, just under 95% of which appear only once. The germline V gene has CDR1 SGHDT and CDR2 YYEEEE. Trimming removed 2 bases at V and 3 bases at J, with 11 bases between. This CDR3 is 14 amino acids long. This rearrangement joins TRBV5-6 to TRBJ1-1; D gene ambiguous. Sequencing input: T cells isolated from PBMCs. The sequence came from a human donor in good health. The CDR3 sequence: CASSFGLGDTEAFF. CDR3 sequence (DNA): TGTGCCAGCAGCTTCGGACTTGGAGACACTGAAGCTTTCTTT.